A single sample is the source of the 22 T cell receptor beta chains below, sequenced in a study of blood T cell repertoires in COVID-19. Assay: immunoSEQ multiplex PCR; the TCRdb copy retains only in-frame clones and omits some. The sample contains 60,000 or so clones, approximately 90% of which appear only once. Sequenced input: peripheral blood. The receptors were sampled from a human donor with active COVID-19. The donor label of this sample is uncertain.

The chain employs TRBV27 and TRBJ2-7, with D possibly being TRBD1 (7 bases). V was trimmed by 3 bases and J by 3 bases, leaving 12 bases between them. The CDR3 is 14 amino acids. The V gene's germline CDR1 is MNHEY and CDR2 SMNVEV (reference sequence). The CDR3 protein is CASSFRGESYEQYF. CDR3 coding DNA: TGTGCCAGCAGTTTCAGGGGGGAAAGCTACGAGCAGTACTTC.

The chain carries TRBV6-6 and TRBJ1-4; 7 bases match TRBD1. The CDR3 contains 15 residues. The trim removed 0 bases at V and 8 bases at J, leaving 6 bases unmatched. CDR1 is MNHNY and CDR2 is SVGAGI in the germline V gene (reference sequence). The CDR3 DNA sequence: TGTGCCAGCAGTTACTCAGGGGGCCTTGTGGAAAAACTGTTTTTT. Encoded protein: CASSYSGGLVEKLFF.

The chain employs TRBV19 and TRBJ2-2; 13 positions match TRBD2. The CDR3 has 16 residues. The V segment lost 5 bases and the J segment 4 bases; nucleotides outside the gene matches: 4. CDR1 is LNHDA and CDR2 is SQIVND in the germline V gene (reference sequence). The CDR3: CASSSRTSGGTGELFF. The CDR3 DNA reads as TGTGCCAGTAGTTCTAGGACTAGCGGGGGCACCGGGGAGCTGTTTTTT. The full variable domain, rest sourced from reference TRBV19 and TRBJ2-2, is DGGITQSPKYLFRKEGQNVTLSCEQNLNHDAMYWYRQDPGQGLRLIYYSQIVNDFQKGDIAEGYSVSREKKESFPLTVTSAQKNPTAFYLCASSSRTSGGTGELFFGEGSRLTVL.

In this sample, this clone turned up a few times. The V and J genes are TRBV6-2 or TRBV6-3 and TRBJ2-1; 10 bases align to TRBD2. This CDR3 is built from 15 residues. Germline assignment: CDR1 MNHEY and CDR2 SVGEGT. The V segment lost 2 bases and the J segment 7 bases; nucleotides outside the gene matches: 5. DNA for the CDR3: TGTGCCAGCAGTTACAGCGGGGGGGCGATAAATGAGCAGTTCTTC. Amino acids: CASSYSGGAINEQFF.

The rearrangement uses TRBV21-1 and TRBJ1-1; TRBD1 reflects the table's D call only, with no check against the DNA. TRBV21-1 is given as a pseudogene. The CDR3 has 15 amino acids. CDR3 protein: CASTGQGPQGAEAFF. The DNA of the CDR3 is TGTGCCAGCACCGGACAGGGTCCCCAGGGCGCTGAAGCTTTCTTT.

This clone was counted between two and nine times. The chain links TRBV4-1 to TRBJ1-1; D not resolved. This CDR3 has 17 amino acids. V was shortened by 0 bases and J by 0 bases, with 14 bases between the two germline ends. Germline-derived CDR1 and CDR2 are MGHRA and YSYEKL. This CDR3 reads CASSQDPPPAMNTEAFF. Here the CDR3 DNA reads TGCGCCAGCAGCCAAGATCCCCCACCCGCGATGAACACTGAAGCTTTCTTT.

The CDR3 DNA reads TGTGCCAGCAGCCATTACGGGGGGGCCTACAATGAGCAGTTCTTC. It encodes CASSHYGGAYNEQFF. This chain links TRBV7-3 with TRBJ2-1, with TRBD2 matching over 8 bases. J gave up 2 bases and V 5 bases, and 5 bases lay outside the gene matches. The CDR3 is made up of 15 amino acids. Looked up from germline, CDR1 is SGHTA and CDR2 is FQGTGA.

The chain carries TRBV6-5 and TRBJ2-7; D may be TRBD2 (5 bases). CDR3 size: 13 residues. Between the trimmed V and J ends, which lost 4 bases and 3 bases, there was a span of 10 bases. CDR1 MNHEY and CDR2 SVGAGI come from the germline V gene. CDR3 region: CASSSSSYYEQYF. The CDR3 DNA is TGTGCCAGCAGTTCTAGCAGCTACTACGAGCAGTACTTC.

The chain links TRBV19 to TRBJ1-5; 12 nucleotides align to TRBD1. In germline, CDR1 is LNHDA, CDR2 SQIVND (reference sequence). The CDR3 has 14 amino acids. V shed 5 bases and J 5 bases; nucleotides not matched to a gene: 1. The CDR3 DNA follows: TGTGCCAGTAGTGGGGACAGGGGGCATCAGCCCCAGCATTTT. Residues: CASSGDRGHQPQHF. Complete variable domain (other parts from reference TRBV19 and TRBJ1-5): DGGITQSPKYLFRKEGQNVTLSCEQNLNHDAMYWYRQDPGQGLRLIYYSQIVNDFQKGDIAEGYSVSREKKESFPLTVTSAQKNPTAFYLCASSGDRGHQPQHFGDGTRLSIL.

This rearrangement joins TRBV4-3 to TRBJ2-5; weak D call: TRBD1 (6 bases). Germline assignment: CDR1 LGHNA and CDR2 YSLEER. This CDR3 is 15 amino acids long. The V gene lost 3 bases and the J gene lost 1 base, with 12 bases spanning the gap. In nucleotides, the CDR3 is TGCGCCAGCAGCCAGATCCTGGGGGCCCAAGAGACCCAGTACTTC. Amino acids: CASSQILGAQETQYF.

This clone came up once. V and J are TRBV4-3 and TRBJ2-2; unclear D gene. Germline CDR1 and CDR2: LGHNA and YSLEER. Trimming shortened V by 3 bases and J by 0 bases, and 17 bases separated the two germline ends. The CDR3 contains 18 residues. The CDR3 DNA follows: TGCGCCAGCAGCCATGCTTGGCGAGGCGTATCGAACACCGGGGAGCTGTTTTTT. As protein: CASSHAWRGVSNTGELFF.

The chain couples TRBV6-5 to TRBJ2-3; D is possibly TRBD1 (5 bases). The germline V and J ends were trimmed by 8 bases and 4 bases, with 13 bases remaining between them. The V gene's germline CDR1 is MNHEY and CDR2 SVGAGI. The CDR3 runs to 13 residues. CDR3: CASDAGWADTQYF. The CDR3 bases are TGTGCCAGCGACGCAGGGTGGGCAGATACGCAGTATTTT.

V gene TRBV6-5 combines with J gene TRBJ1-5; tentative D call: TRBD1 (5 bases). This CDR3 is built from 15 residues. Deletions cut 8 bases from V and 2 bases from J, with 16 bases between. Germline lookup yields CDR1 MNHEY and CDR2 SVGAGI. CDR3 DNA: TGTGCCAGCCGGTGGGGAGCGGGGGGCAATCAGCCCCAGCATTTT. Translating it yields CASRWGAGGNQPQHF.

This chain links TRBV28 with TRBJ1-2; 8 bases agree with TRBD1. Germline V CDR1 and CDR2: MDHEN, SYDVKM. This CDR3 is built from 15 residues. The V segment lost 7 bases and the J segment 4 bases; nucleotides outside the gene matches: 11. As DNA, the CDR3 is TGTGCCAGCAACGAGGGGACAGGTTTCTTCTATGGCTACACCTTC. The encoded protein is CASNEGTGFFYGYTF.

The V gene is TRBV28, the J gene TRBJ2-4; TRBD2 aligns across 7 bases. CDR3 length: 17 residues. V shed 1 base, J shed 0 bases, and the junction held 6 bases outside the gene matches. The germline CDR1 and CDR2 sequences are MDHEN and SYDVKM. Here the CDR3 reads CASSLFLAGVAKNIQYF. DNA for the CDR3: TGTGCCAGCAGTTTATTCTTAGCGGGTGTAGCCAAAAACATTCAGTACTTC.

The V gene is TRBV5-4, the J gene TRBJ1-1, with 7 bases that match TRBD1. V lost 4 bases and J lost 7; bases outside the gene matches: 13. Germline assignment: CDR1 SGHNT and CDR2 YYREEE (reference sequence). The CDR3 extends over 15 amino acids. The CDR3 DNA follows: TGTGCCAGCAGCCAGACTGCCGACAGGGATATTGAAGCTTTCTTT. As protein: CASSQTADRDIEAFF.

The chain combines TRBV27 with TRBJ1-5, with a possible D match to TRBD1 (5 bases). V lost 1 base and J lost 4, with 17 bases in between. Germline loops: CDR1 MNHEY, CDR2 SMNVEV (reference sequence). The CDR3 length is 17 residues. The CDR3 spells CASSLFPGGAGNQPQHF. CDR3 coding DNA: TGTGCCAGCAGTTTATTCCCGGGAGGGGCGGGAAATCAGCCCCAGCATTTT.

This sequence joins TRBV12-3 or TRBV12-4 and TRBJ1-1, with TRBD1 as a possible D gene (5 bases). Trimming stripped 8 bases from V and 5 bases from J, with 12 bases between. The CDR3 is 12 residues long. The CDR3 DNA reads as TGTGCCAGCCCCGTCGGGGGAACTGAAGCTTTCTTT. It encodes CASPVGGTEAFF.

The chain recombines TRBV7-8 with TRBJ2-3; D unclear. Germline CDR1 SGHVS, CDR2 FQNEAQ. V was trimmed by 5 bases and J by 2 bases, leaving 20 bases between them. This CDR3 is built from 17 residues. This chain's CDR3 is CASSLRLRDLLTDTQYF. The DNA of the CDR3 is TGTGCCAGCAGCCTACGCCTTCGAGACTTGCTCACAGATACGCAGTATTTT.

The chain joins TRBV4-2 to TRBJ2-7; D may be TRBD2 (6 bases). This CDR3 has 15 amino acids. Germline-derived CDR1 and CDR2 are LGHNA and YNFKEQ. Trimming stripped 1 base from V and 1 base from J, with 11 bases between. The CDR3 spells CASSQVGTASYEQYF. The DNA for the CDR3 is TGTGCCAGCAGCCAAGTTGGGACTGCGTCCTACGAGCAGTACTTC.

The chain links TRBV9 to TRBJ2-7; 13 positions agree with TRBD2. The germline V gene encodes CDR1 SGDLS and CDR2 YYNGEE. CDR3 length: 17 amino acids. With V trimmed by 2 bases and J by 0 bases, 5 bases remained unmatched. CDR3 loop: CASSVGTSGEYSYEQYF. CDR3 sequence (DNA): TGTGCCAGCAGCGTGGGGACTAGCGGGGAATACTCCTACGAGCAGTACTTC.

The chain is built from TRBV5-8 and TRBJ2-5, with D tentatively TRBD2 (7 bases). The CDR3 runs 16 residues. Germline CDR1 SGHTS, CDR2 YDEGEE. V was shortened by 4 bases and J by 0 bases, with 16 bases between the two germline ends. Written as DNA, the CDR3 is TGTGCCAGCAGCCTACGGGGGGCCCGGTACCAAGAGACCCAGTACTTC. Its protein product is CASSLRGARYQETQYF.